The rows below give T cell receptor beta chains drawn from one sample of a study of T cell repertoires in ileal Crohn's disease. Sequencing was performed with immunoSEQ multiplex PCR; in TCRdb, only in-frame clones are kept and a portion is missing. The data show around 15,000 clones, around 60% seen once. Sequenced input: ileal tissue. The receptors stem from an adult with Crohn's disease. Each CDR3 is given with its conserved first and last residue. D genes are given only for firm matches. Rows give clone size only sometimes, using once, few, many, or a class for an expanded clone.

J: TRBJ1-2
V: TRBV29-1
size: .
D: .
DNA: TGCAGCGTGGCGACAGGCCCCTATGGCTACACCTTC
CDR3: CSVATGPYGYTF

J: TRBJ1-5
V: TRBV6-1
size: once
D: .
DNA: TGTGCCAGCAGTGAATACAGTTATAGCAATCAGCCCCAGCATTTT
CDR3: CASSEYSYSNQPQHF

J: TRBJ2-2
V: TRBV19
size: once
D: .
DNA: TGTGCCAGTACCAGCGTGAACACCGGGGAGCTGTTTTTT
CDR3: CASTSVNTGELFF

J: TRBJ1-1
V: TRBV14
size: few
D: .
DNA: TGTGCCAGCAGCCAACTCCAGGGCACTGAAGCTTTCTTT
CDR3: CASSQLQGTEAFF

J: TRBJ2-7
V: TRBV19
size: few
D: .
DNA: TGTGCCAGTAGTATAGCTTTGTCCTACGAGCAGTACTTC
CDR3: CASSIALSYEQYF

J: TRBJ2-3
V: TRBV6-4
size: .
D: .
DNA: TGTGCCAGCAGTGAGGAAGCGAGCACAGATACGCAGTATTTT
CDR3: CASSEEASTDTQYF

J: TRBJ1-2
V: TRBV20-1
size: .
D: .
DNA: TGCAGTGCTACAGACTATGGCTACACCTTC
CDR3: CSATDYGYTF

J: TRBJ2-7
V: TRBV7-9
size: .
D: TRBD1
DNA: TGTGCCAGCAGCTTAATGGCAGGGGGCGAGCAGTACTTC
CDR3: CASSLMAGGEQYF

J: TRBJ2-2
V: TRBV5-1
size: .
D: TRBD2
DNA: TGCGCCAGCAGCTTGGGACTAGCGGGAGTCACCGGGGAGCTGTTTTTT
CDR3: CASSLGLAGVTGELFF

J: TRBJ2-1
V: TRBV6-1
size: .
D: TRBD2
DNA: TGTGCCAGCAGTGAATATGGAATTGGGGCGGGAGTCGTGTTCTTC
CDR3: CASSEYGIGAGVVFF

J: TRBJ1-2
V: TRBV6-1
size: .
D: .
DNA: TGTGCCAGCAGTGATGGCAGTCTGCATGGCTACACCTTC
CDR3: CASSDGSLHGYTF

J: TRBJ2-1
V: TRBV7-2
size: .
D: .
DNA: TGTGCCAGCAGCTCTACCGCGACTAGACACAATGAGCAGTTCTTC
CDR3: CASSSTATRHNEQFF

J: TRBJ2-3
V: TRBV6-4
size: .
D: .
DNA: TGTGCCAGCAGTGACTCCGGAGGGGGCACAGATACGCAGTATTTT
CDR3: CASSDSGGGTDTQYF

J: TRBJ2-1
V: TRBV5-1
size: .
D: .
DNA: TGCGCCAGCAGCACCCTCGACAGGAACGGAGCCTACAATGAGCAGTTCTTC
CDR3: CASSTLDRNGAYNEQFF

J: TRBJ1-2
V: TRBV5-6
size: .
D: .
DNA: TGTGCCAGCAGCTTGGTGCTGAGCGGAGGTCATGGCTACACCTTC
CDR3: CASSLVLSGGHGYTF

J: TRBJ2-7
V: TRBV2
size: .
D: TRBD1
DNA: TGTGCCAGCCGCAGGGACAGTACCCCGACCTACGAGCAGTACTTC
CDR3: CASRRDSTPTYEQYF

J: TRBJ1-3
V: TRBV9
size: .
D: TRBD1
DNA: TGTGCCAGCAGCGCGGAGGGGGCCCGCTCTGGAAACACCATATATTTT
CDR3: CASSAEGARSGNTIYF

J: TRBJ1-1
V: TRBV5-1
size: .
D: .
DNA: TGCGCCAGCAGCTTGGTCTGGGGAGCCTTGAACACTGAAGCTTTCTTT
CDR3: CASSLVWGALNTEAFF

J: TRBJ1-1
V: TRBV5-4
size: once
D: .
DNA: TGTGCCAGCAGCCCGGGGTTGAGGACCAAAGAAGCTTTCTTT
CDR3: CASSPGLRTKEAFF

J: TRBJ2-1
V: TRBV9
size: .
D: .
DNA: TGTGCCAGCAGCGTGTCAGGGGCCGCTAACAATGAGCAGTTCTTC
CDR3: CASSVSGAANNEQFF

J: TRBJ2-1
V: TRBV18
size: once
D: .
DNA: TGTGCCAGCTCACCAGGGAGAACCTCCTACAATGAGCAGTTCTTC
CDR3: CASSPGRTSYNEQFF

J: TRBJ1-5
V: TRBV6-4
size: .
D: TRBD1
DNA: TGTGCCAGCAGGAGGGGGGCCGGGACAGGTGGCAATCAGCCCCAGCATTTT
CDR3: CASRRGAGTGGNQPQHF

J: TRBJ1-1
V: TRBV28
size: few
D: .
DNA: TGTGCCAGCAGTTTACCTGCCAGTCTTGCTGAAGCTTTCTTT
CDR3: CASSLPASLAEAFF

J: TRBJ1-2
V: TRBV15
size: few
D: .
DNA: TGTGCCACCAGCAGAGAAAGGGCGCGGGTGGGAGGCTACACCTTC
CDR3: CATSRERARVGGYTF

J: TRBJ2-7
V: TRBV5-1
size: .
D: TRBD1
DNA: TGCGCCAGCAGCTTGGCCCGGGACAGGGGACGGGAGCAGTACTTC
CDR3: CASSLARDRGREQYF